Below are 10 T cell receptor beta chains sequenced from a single sample in a study of T cell repertoires in cytomegalovirus infection. Their antigen targets remain unknown. TCRdb itself ran the reads through MiXCR, one entry per CDR3 protein. The table lists about 900,000 distinct CDR3 sequences, 25% to 40% of them singletons. This sample comprised cultured CD8+ T cells from PBMCs, obtained from culture after CMV antigen stimulation. The origin of the receptors is a human donor in good health (CMV status not recorded). Some clones in this sample may be carry-over from other donors' samples.

This clonotype occurred many times. The rearrangement links TRBV7-6 to TRBJ2-3; D might be TRBD1 (5 bases). The CDR3 extends over 16 amino acids. Germline V lookup: CDR1 SGHVS, CDR2 FNYEAQ. V was shortened by 4 bases and J by 4 bases, with 18 bases between the two germline ends. The CDR3 protein is CASSSPGHEGPDTQYF. CDR3 sequence (DNA): TGTGCCAGCAGCTCCCCTGGACACGAAGGACCAGATACGCAGTATTTT. Filled out from reference TRBV7-6 and TRBJ2-3, the complete variable domain reads GAGVSQSPRYKVTKRGQDVALRCDPISGHVSLYWYRQALGQGPEFLTYFNYEAQQDKSGLPNDRFSAERPEGSISTLTIQRTEQRDSAMYRCASSSPGHEGPDTQYFGPGTRLTVL.

This clonotype has just a few counts. V usage is TRBV5-1 and J usage is TRBJ2-3, with a weak D call TRBD1 (6 bases). V was cut by 7 bases and J by 2 bases, with 8 bases left in between. CDR3 length: 12 amino acids. Germline V gene lookup returns CDR1 SGHRS and CDR2 YFSETQ. The CDR3 sequence: CASQGYTDTQYF. CDR3 sequence (DNA): TGCGCCAGCCAGGGGTACACAGATACGCAGTATTTT.

The chain has TRBV20-1 and TRBJ2-7; D is perhaps TRBD1 (6 bases). From germline, CDR1 is DFQATT and CDR2 SNEGSKA (reference sequence). This CDR3 spans 14 amino acids. The chain's CDR3 is CSVVRGRAPTEQYV. The CDR3 DNA is TGCAGCGTGGTCAGGGGCCGAGCTCCTACCGAGCAGTACGTC.

The table lists this clonotype with a few counts. In DNA form, the CDR3 reads TGCGCCAGCAGCCAAGTCGGCGGGGAGACCCAGTACTTC. It yields the protein CASSQVGGETQYF. The V call is TRBV4-1, the J call TRBJ2-5; perhaps TRBD2 as D (5 bases). Trimming pared 1 base from V and 5 bases from J, leaving 8 bases between. The CDR3 has 13 amino acids. Looked up from germline, CDR1 is MGHRA and CDR2 is YSYEKL.

This clonotype was detected many times. The rearrangement uses TRBV7-2 and TRBJ2-5, with a weak D call TRBD1 (5 bases). This CDR3 contains 14 residues. Trimming left V 7 bases short and J 2 bases short, with 14 bases between. Germline V CDR1 and CDR2: SGHTA, FQGNSA. The CDR3 DNA sequence: TGTGCCAGCAACAGTGTCCAGGGACAAGAGACCCAGTACTTC. Translating gives CASNSVQGQETQYF.

The V and J genes are TRBV7-2 and TRBJ1-2, with 9 nucleotides matching TRBD1. Unmatched junction bases numbered 3, after V lost 4 bases and J lost 3 bases. Germline V lookup: CDR1 SGHTA, CDR2 FQGNSA. The CDR3 has 14 amino acids. Written as DNA, the CDR3 is TGTGCCAGCAGCTCCAGACAGGGGGACTATGGCTACACCTTC. Its translation is CASSSRQGDYGYTF.

This clonotype was counted ten times or more. The chain is built from TRBV7-2 and TRBJ1-2; 12 bases align to TRBD1. The CDR3 contains 17 residues. Germline loops: CDR1 SGHTA, CDR2 FQGNSA. V gave up 2 bases and J gave up 4 bases; unmatched junction bases: 8. The CDR3 sequence is CASSLSGDRGLGYGYTF. CDR3 bases: TGTGCCAGCAGCTTAAGCGGGGACAGGGGGCTGGGCTATGGCTACACCTTC.

This clonotype has just a few counts. The rearrangement links TRBV7-9 to TRBJ1-1; 7 bases match TRBD1. Germline-derived CDR1 and CDR2 are SEHNR and FQNEAQ (reference sequence). V dropped 5 bases and J dropped 9; count of bases not matched to a gene: 6. The CDR3 consists of 12 residues. In DNA, the CDR3 is TGTGCCAGCAGCCAGAGGGACAGCCAAGCTTTCTTT. Protein sequence: CASSQRDSQAFF. The full variable domain, in which reference TRBV7-9 and TRBJ1-1 provide the parts outside the CDR3, is DTGVSQNPRHKITKRGQNVTFRCDPISEHNRLYWYRQTLGQGPEFLTYFQNEAQLEKSRLLSDRFSAERPKGSFSTLEIQRTEQGDSAMYLCASSQRDSQAFFGQGTRLTVV.

V is TRBV7-6 and J is TRBJ1-1; no clear D gene. This CDR3 is 13 amino acids long. CDR1 and CDR2 (germline): SGHVS, FNYEAQ. V was shortened by 7 bases and J by 7 bases, with 16 bases between the two germline ends. The CDR3 sequence is CASILGSSHEAFF. CDR3 sequence (DNA): TGTGCCAGCATTTTAGGGTCGTCCCATGAAGCTTTCTTT.

Many counts were recorded for this clonotype. The rearrangement links TRBV7-8 to TRBJ1-6; maybe TRBD1 (5 bases). Per germline, CDR1 SGHVS and CDR2 FQNEAQ. The CDR3 length is 17 residues. Trimming removed 1 base at V and 14 bases at J, with 24 bases between. CDR3 sequence reads: CASSLEGQGYVVRALHF. CDR3 in DNA: TGTGCCAGCAGCTTAGAGGGGCAGGGCTACGTTGTAAGGGCCCTCCACTTT. Using reference TRBV7-8 and TRBJ1-6 for the parts outside the CDR3, the full variable domain is GAGVSQSPRYKVAKRGQDVALRCDPISGHVSLFWYQQALGQGPEFLTYFQNEAQLDKSGLPSDRFFAERPEGSVSTLKIQRTQQEDSAVYLCASSLEGQGYVVRALHFGNGTRLTVT.